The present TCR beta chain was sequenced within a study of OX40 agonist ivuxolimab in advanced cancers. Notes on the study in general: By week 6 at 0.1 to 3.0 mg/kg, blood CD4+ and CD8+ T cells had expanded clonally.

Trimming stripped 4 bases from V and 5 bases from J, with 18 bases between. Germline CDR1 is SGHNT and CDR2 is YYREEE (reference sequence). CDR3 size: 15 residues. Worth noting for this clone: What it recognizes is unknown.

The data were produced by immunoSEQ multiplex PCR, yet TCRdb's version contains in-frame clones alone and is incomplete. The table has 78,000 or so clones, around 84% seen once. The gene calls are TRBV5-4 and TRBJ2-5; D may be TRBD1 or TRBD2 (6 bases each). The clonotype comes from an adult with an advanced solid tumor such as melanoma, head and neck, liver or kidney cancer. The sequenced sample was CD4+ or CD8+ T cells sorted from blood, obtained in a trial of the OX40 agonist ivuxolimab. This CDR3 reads CASSLGGRRGETQYF. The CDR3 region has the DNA TGTGCCAGCAGCCTTGGGGGGCGGAGGGGGGAGACCCAGTACTTC. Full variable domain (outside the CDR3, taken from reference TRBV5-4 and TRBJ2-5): ETGVTQSPTHLIKTRGQQVTLRCSSQSGHNTVSWYQQALGQGPQFIFQYYREEENGRGNFPPRFSGLQFPNYSSELNVNALELDDSALYLCASSLGGRRGETQYFGPGTRLLVL.